The clone carrying this T cell receptor beta chain occurred once. Its antigen is not identified. The CDR3 contains 14 residues. The ends were cut back, 2 bases at V and 0 bases at J, with 8 bases in the middle. In germline, CDR1 is MNHEY, CDR2 SMNVEV (reference sequence). Second-dose schedules of about 4 or about 12 weeks were combined. Profiled with immunoSEQ multiplex PCR; TCRdb holds only in-frame clones, not every one. The table shows around 140,000 clones, with about nine tenths occurring only once. The data were taken from a study of T cell responses to AZD1222 COVID-19 vaccine. Regarding the study as a whole: Samples come after the peak T cell response, not at day 14. Mapped onto spike, vaccine-associated CD4 TCRs spanned it and were dominant at 160-218 and 743-854. It should be noted that donors were predominantly white British and more often female, and clonal diversity was possibly underestimated.

The chain has TRBV27 and TRBJ2-7; D tentatively reads TRBD1 or TRBD2 (6 bases each). The specimen comprised peripheral blood, sampled 28 days after the second AZD1222 dose. The clonotype was recovered from an adult who received the AZD1222 COVID-19 vaccine. The CDR3 sequence: CASSLRGLSYEQYF. The CDR3 DNA is TGTGCCAGCAGTTTACGGGGGCTCTCCTACGAGCAGTACTTC.